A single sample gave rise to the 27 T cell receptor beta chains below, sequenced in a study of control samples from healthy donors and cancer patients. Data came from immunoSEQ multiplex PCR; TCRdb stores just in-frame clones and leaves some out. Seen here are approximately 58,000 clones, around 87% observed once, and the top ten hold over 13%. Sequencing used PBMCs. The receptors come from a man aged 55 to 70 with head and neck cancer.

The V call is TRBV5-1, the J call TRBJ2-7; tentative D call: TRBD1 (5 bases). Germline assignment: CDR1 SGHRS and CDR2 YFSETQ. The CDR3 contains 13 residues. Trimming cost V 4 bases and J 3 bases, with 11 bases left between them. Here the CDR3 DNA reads TGCGCCAGCAGCAACCAGGGTTACTACGAGCAGTACTTC. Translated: CASSNQGYYEQYF.

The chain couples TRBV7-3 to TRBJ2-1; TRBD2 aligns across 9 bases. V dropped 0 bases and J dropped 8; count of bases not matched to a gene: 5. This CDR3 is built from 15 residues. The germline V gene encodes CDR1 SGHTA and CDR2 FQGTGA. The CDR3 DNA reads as TGTGCCAGCAGCTTAACCATGGGGACTAGCTATGAGCAGTTCTTC. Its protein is CASSLTMGTSYEQFF.

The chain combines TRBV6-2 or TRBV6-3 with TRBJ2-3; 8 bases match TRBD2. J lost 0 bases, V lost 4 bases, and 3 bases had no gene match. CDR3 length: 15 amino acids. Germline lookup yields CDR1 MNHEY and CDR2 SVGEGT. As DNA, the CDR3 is TGTGCCAGCAGTTTGCGGGGGGCAAGCACAGATACGCAGTATTTT. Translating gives CASSLRGASTDTQYF.

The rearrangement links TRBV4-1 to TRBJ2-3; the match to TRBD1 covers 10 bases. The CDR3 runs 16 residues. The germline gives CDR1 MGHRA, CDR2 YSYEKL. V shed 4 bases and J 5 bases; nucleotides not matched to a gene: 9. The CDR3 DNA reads TGCGCCAGCAGCCCTGGGGCGACAGGGGGCCAAGATACGCAGTATTTT. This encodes CASSPGATGGQDTQYF.

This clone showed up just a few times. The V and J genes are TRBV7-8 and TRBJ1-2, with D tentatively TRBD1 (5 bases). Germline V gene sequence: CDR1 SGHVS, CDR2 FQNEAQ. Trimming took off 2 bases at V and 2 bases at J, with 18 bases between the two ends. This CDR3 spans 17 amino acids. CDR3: CASSLPGGVGANYGYTF. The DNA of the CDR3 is TGTGCCAGCAGCTTACCCGGCGGCGTTGGGGCAAACTATGGCTACACCTTC.

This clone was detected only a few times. CDR3 amino acids: CASSPGLGIKNIQYF. In DNA, the CDR3 is TGTGCCAGCAGTCCGGGCCTAGGAATCAAAAACATTCAGTACTTC. V is TRBV28 and J is TRBJ2-4; D unresolved. This CDR3 comprises 15 residues. Germline loops: CDR1 MDHEN, CDR2 SYDVKM. Trimming cost V 5 bases and J 3 bases, with 14 bases left between them.

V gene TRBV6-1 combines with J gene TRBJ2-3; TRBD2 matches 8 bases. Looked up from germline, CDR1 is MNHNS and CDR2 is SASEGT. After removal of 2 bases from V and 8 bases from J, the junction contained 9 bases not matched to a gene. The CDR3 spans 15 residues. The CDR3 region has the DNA TGTGCCAGCAGTGAACTAAGCGGGAGAGGGGGTACGCAGTATTTT. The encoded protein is CASSELSGRGGTQYF.

CDR3 in amino acids: CASSEGQGAVTGELFF. CDR3 DNA sequence: TGTGCCAGCAGTGAGGGACAGGGGGCAGTAACCGGGGAGCTGTTTTTT. This chain links TRBV25-1 with TRBJ2-2, with 12 bases lining up with TRBD1. The CDR3 is 16 residues long. The germline CDR1 and CDR2 sequences are MGHDK and SYGVNS. V was pared by 3 bases and J by 5 bases, with 4 bases of the junction left unmatched.

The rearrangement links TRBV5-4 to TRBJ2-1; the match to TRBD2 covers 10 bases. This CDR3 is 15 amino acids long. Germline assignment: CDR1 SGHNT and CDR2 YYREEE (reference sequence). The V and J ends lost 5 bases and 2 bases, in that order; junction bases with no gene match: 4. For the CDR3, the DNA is TGTGCCAGCAGACTTAGCGGGGGGACCTACAATGAGCAGTTCTTC. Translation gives CASRLSGGTYNEQFF.

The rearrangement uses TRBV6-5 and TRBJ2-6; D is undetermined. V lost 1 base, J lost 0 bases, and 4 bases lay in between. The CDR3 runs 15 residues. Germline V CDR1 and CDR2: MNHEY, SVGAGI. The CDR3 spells CASSYWISGANVLTF. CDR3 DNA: TGTGCCAGCAGTTACTGGATCTCTGGGGCCAACGTCCTGACTTTC.

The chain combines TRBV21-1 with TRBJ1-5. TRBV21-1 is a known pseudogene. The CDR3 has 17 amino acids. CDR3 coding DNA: TGTGCCAGCAGCAAAGCAGGCCACGCCGTAAGAAATCAGCCCCAGCATTTT. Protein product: CASSKAGHAVRNQPQHF.

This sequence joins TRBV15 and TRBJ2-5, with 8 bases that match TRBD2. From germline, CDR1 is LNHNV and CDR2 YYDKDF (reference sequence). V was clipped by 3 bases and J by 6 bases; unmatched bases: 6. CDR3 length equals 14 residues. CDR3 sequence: CATSSGGAGKTQYF. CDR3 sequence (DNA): TGTGCCACCAGCAGCGGGGGGGCGGGGAAGACCCAGTACTTC. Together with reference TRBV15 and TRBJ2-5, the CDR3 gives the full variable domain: DAMVIQNPRYQVTQFGKPVTLSCSQTLNHNVMYWYQQKSSQAPKLLFHYYDKDFNNEADTPDNFQSRRPNTSFCFLDIRSPGLGDTAMYLCATSSGGAGKTQYFGPGTRLLVL.

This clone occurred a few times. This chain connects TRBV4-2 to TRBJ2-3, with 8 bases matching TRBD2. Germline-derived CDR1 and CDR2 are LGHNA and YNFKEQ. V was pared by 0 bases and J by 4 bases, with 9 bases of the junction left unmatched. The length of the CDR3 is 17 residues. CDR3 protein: CASSQEGGAGVADTQYF. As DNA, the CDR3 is TGTGCCAGCAGCCAAGAAGGCGGAGCGGGAGTAGCAGATACGCAGTATTTT.

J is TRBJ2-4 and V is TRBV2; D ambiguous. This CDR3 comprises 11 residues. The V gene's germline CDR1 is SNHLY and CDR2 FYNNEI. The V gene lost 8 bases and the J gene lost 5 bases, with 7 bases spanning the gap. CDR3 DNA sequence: TGTGCCAGCTTATGGGAAAACATTCAGTACTTC. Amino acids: CASLWENIQYF.

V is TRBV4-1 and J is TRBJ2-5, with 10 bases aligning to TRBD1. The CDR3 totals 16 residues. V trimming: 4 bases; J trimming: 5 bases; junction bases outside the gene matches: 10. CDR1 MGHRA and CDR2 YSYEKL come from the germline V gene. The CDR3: CASSRQTGGVAETQYF. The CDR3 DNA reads TGCGCCAGCAGCCGACAGACAGGGGGCGTTGCGGAGACCCAGTACTTC.

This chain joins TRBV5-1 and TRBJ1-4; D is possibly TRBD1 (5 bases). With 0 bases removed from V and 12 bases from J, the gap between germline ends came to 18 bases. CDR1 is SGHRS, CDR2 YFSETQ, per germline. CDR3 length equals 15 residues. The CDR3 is CASSLGSSDQQELFF. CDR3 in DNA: TGCGCCAGCAGCTTGGGTTCTTCAGATCAACAGGAACTGTTTTTT. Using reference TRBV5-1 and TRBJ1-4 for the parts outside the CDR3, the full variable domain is KAGVTQTPRYLIKTRGQQVTLSCSPISGHRSVSWYQQTPGQGLQFLFEYFSETQRNKGNFPGRFSGRQFSNSRSEMNVSTLELGDSALYLCASSLGSSDQQELFFGSGTQLSVL.

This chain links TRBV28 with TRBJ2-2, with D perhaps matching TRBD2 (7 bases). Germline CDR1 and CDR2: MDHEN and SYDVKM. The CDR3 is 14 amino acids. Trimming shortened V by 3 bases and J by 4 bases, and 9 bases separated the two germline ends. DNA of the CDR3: TGTGCCAGCAGTTTGGGGGGGCGCACCGGGGAGCTGTTTTTT. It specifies CASSLGGRTGELFF.

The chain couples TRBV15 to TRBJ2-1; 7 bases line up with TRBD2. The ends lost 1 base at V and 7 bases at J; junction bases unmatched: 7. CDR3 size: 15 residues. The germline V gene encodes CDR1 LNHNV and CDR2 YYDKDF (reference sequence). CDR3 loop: CATSRGRGYFNEQFF. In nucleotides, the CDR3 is TGTGCCACCAGCAGAGGGCGGGGGTATTTTAATGAGCAGTTCTTC. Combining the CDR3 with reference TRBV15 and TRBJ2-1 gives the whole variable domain DAMVIQNPRYQVTQFGKPVTLSCSQTLNHNVMYWYQQKSSQAPKLLFHYYDKDFNNEADTPDNFQSRRPNTSFCFLDIRSPGLGDTAMYLCATSRGRGYFNEQFFGPGTRLTVL.

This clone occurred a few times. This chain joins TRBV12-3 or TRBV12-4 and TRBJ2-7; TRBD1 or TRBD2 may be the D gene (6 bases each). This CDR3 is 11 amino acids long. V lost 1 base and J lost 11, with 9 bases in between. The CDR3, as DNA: TGTGCCAGCAGTTTAGGGGGGGCGGAGTACTTC. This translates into CASSLGGAEYF.

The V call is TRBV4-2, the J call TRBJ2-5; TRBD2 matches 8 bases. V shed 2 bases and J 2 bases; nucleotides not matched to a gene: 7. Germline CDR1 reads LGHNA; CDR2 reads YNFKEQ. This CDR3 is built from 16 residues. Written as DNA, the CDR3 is TGTGCCAGCAGCCAACTCACCGGGACTAGGCAAGAGACCCAGTACTTC. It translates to CASSQLTGTRQETQYF.

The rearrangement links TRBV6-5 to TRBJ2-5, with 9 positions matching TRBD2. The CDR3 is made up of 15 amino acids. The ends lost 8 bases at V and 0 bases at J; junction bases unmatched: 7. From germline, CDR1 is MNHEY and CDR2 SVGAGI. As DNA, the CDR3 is TGTGCCAGCTGTTCTAGCGGGGAGCACCAAGAGACCCAGTACTTC. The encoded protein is CASCSSGEHQETQYF.

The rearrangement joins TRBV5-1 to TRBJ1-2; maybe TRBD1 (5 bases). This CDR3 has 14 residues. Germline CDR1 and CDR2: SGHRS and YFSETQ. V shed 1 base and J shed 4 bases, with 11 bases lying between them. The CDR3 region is CASSLSGGSYGYTF. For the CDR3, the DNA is TGCGCCAGCAGCTTGAGCGGGGGATCCTATGGCTACACCTTC.

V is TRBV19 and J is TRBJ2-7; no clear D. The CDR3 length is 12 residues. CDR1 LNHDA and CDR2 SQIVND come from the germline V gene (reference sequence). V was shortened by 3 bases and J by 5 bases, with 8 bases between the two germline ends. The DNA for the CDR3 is TGTGCCAGTAGTATTGGTCAGAACGAGCAGTACTTC. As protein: CASSIGQNEQYF.

The CDR3 spells CATSDPTVTRETQYF. DNA of the CDR3: TGTGCCACCAGTGATCCGACAGTTACGCGGGAGACCCAGTACTTC. The rearrangement uses TRBV24-1 and TRBJ2-5; TRBD1 is a possible D gene (5 bases). Looked up from germline, CDR1 is KGHDR and CDR2 is SFDVKD. The V end lost 3 bases, the J end lost 5 bases, and 15 bases lay between the germline ends. This CDR3 comprises 15 residues.

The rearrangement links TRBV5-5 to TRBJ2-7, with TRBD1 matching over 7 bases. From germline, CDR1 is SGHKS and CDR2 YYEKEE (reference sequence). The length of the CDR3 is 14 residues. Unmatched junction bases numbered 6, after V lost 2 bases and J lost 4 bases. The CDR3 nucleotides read TGTGCCAGCAGCTTATTCTCGACAGGGTACGAGCAGTACTTC. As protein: CASSLFSTGYEQYF.

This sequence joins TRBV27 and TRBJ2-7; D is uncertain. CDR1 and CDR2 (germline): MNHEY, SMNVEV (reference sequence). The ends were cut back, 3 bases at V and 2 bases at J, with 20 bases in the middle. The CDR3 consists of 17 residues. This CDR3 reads CASSFKGWPRDTYEQYF. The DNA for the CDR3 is TGTGCCAGCAGTTTTAAGGGCTGGCCCCGAGACACCTACGAGCAGTACTTC.

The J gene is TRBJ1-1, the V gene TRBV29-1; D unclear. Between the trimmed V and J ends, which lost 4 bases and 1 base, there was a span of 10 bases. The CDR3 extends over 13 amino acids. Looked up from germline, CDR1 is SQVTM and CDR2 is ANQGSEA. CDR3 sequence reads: CSVGKGANTEAFF. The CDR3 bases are TGCAGCGTTGGAAAAGGAGCGAACACTGAAGCTTTCTTT. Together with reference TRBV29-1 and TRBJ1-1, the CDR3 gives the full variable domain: SAVISQKPSRDICQRGTSLTIQCQVDSQVTMMFWYRQQPGQSLTLIATANQGSEATYESGFVIDKFPISRPNLTFSTLTVSNMSPEDSSIYLCSVGKGANTEAFFGQGTRLTVV.